The 17 T cell receptor beta chains below all came from one sample that was sequenced in a study of T cell responses to AZD1222 COVID-19 vaccine. Generated by immunoSEQ multiplex PCR, the TCRdb table keeps only in-frame clones and is missing some. This sample has around 150,000 clones, with roughly 94% found just once. This specimen was peripheral blood, taken on day 0 of AZD1222 vaccination. All receptors come from an adult in good health.

Here the CDR3 reads CASTSSSYEQYF. The CDR3 region has the DNA TGCGCCAGTACGTCAAGCTCCTACGAGCAGTACTTC. The chain uses TRBV5-1 and TRBJ2-7; D is unresolved. CDR1 SGHRS and CDR2 YFSETQ come from the germline V gene. CDR3 size: 12 residues. V was trimmed by 8 bases and J by 0 bases, leaving 9 bases between them.

The chain links TRBV2 to TRBJ1-1; TRBD1 matches at 8 bases. CDR1 is SNHLY and CDR2 is FYNNEI in the germline V gene. There are 18 residues in the CDR3. Unmatched junction bases numbered 14, after V lost 4 bases and J lost 1 base. The CDR3 nucleotides read TGTGCCAGCAGTGTGGGGAGGACAGGGCAAGCCGCGAACACTGAAGCTTTCTTT. Protein sequence: CASSVGRTGQAANTEAFF.

This clone occurred once. The chain uses TRBV11-3 and TRBJ2-2; TRBD1 is a possible D gene (7 bases). V lost 3 bases and J 6 bases, leaving 17 bases between the germline ends. The CDR3 covers 16 residues. The germline V gene has CDR1 SGHNT and CDR2 YENEEA. The CDR3 DNA reads as TGTGCCAGCAGCTTGGTCGGAGGGGGCCCGGCCGGGGAGCTGTTTTTT. It specifies CASSLVGGGPAGELFF.

This chain connects TRBV28 to TRBJ2-7; tentative D call: TRBD1 (6 bases). Germline loops: CDR1 MDHEN, CDR2 SYDVKM. The ends were cut back, 7 bases at V and 5 bases at J, with 15 bases in the middle. The CDR3 extends over 13 amino acids. As DNA, the CDR3 is TGTGCCAGCATCGACAGGCACCTCCACGAGCAGTACTTC. As protein: CASIDRHLHEQYF.

The V call is TRBV2, the J call TRBJ1-5; 9 nucleotides line up with TRBD1. From germline, CDR1 is SNHLY and CDR2 FYNNEI. CDR3 length: 12 residues. Trimming cost V 6 bases and J 6 bases; bases outside gene matches: 0. The CDR3 here is CASRDRGQPQHF. The CDR3 DNA reads as TGTGCCAGCAGGGACAGGGGTCAGCCCCAGCATTTT.

The V and J genes are TRBV13 and TRBJ1-1; D possibly corresponds to TRBD1 (6 bases). The CDR3 runs 14 residues. Trimming took 3 bases from V and 0 from J, leaving 8 bases between them. In germline, CDR1 is PRHDT, CDR2 FYEKMQ (reference sequence). The CDR3 nucleotides read TGTGCCAGCAGCTTCCAGGGGATGAACACTGAAGCTTTCTTT. It is translated as CASSFQGMNTEAFF.

The chain joins TRBV18 to TRBJ2-7; D gene uncertain. Germline values: CDR1 KGHSH, CDR2 LQKENI. The V end lost 1 base, the J end lost 5 bases, and 9 bases lay between the germline ends. This CDR3 spans 13 amino acids. CDR3 nucleotides: TGTGCCAGCTCACCACAGGGCCCCCACGAGCAGTACTTC. Its protein product is CASSPQGPHEQYF.

To note about this clone: The sample carries other DNA sequences with the same CDR3. This sequence joins TRBV27 and TRBJ1-1; tentative D call: TRBD1 (5 bases). Germline V gene sequence: CDR1 MNHEY, CDR2 SMNVEV (reference sequence). Between the trimmed V and J ends, which lost 2 bases and 2 bases, there was a span of 12 bases. This CDR3 is built from 15 residues. The CDR3 sequence: CASSLTGGINTEAFF. The CDR3 region has the DNA TGTGCCAGCAGTTTAACTGGGGGGATAAACACTGAAGCTTTCTTT.

The CDR3 region has the DNA TGTGCCAGTAGTATAAGCTCAGGGAATCAGCCCCAGCATTTT. Translating it yields CASSISSGNQPQHF. This chain joins TRBV19 and TRBJ1-5, with D possibly being TRBD1 (5 bases). Per germline, CDR1 LNHDA and CDR2 SQIVND (reference sequence). The CDR3 consists of 14 residues. Trimming took off 2 bases at V and 4 bases at J, with 9 bases between the two ends.

The rearrangement links TRBV19 to TRBJ2-7; 7 nucleotides match TRBD2. This CDR3 region has 13 residues. Per germline, CDR1 LNHDA and CDR2 SQIVND (reference sequence). The trim removed 0 bases at V and 4 bases at J, leaving 0 bases unmatched. The CDR3 reads CASSIDSGYEQYF. The CDR3 DNA sequence: TGTGCCAGTAGTATAGATAGCGGGTACGAGCAGTACTTC.

The rearrangement joins TRBV28 to TRBJ2-1, with D tentatively TRBD1 (5 bases). Trimming left V 3 bases short and J 5 bases short, with 14 bases between. The CDR3 runs 15 residues. CDR1 and CDR2 from the germline V gene are MDHEN and SYDVKM. CDR3 loop: CASSFRGQVNNEQFF. The CDR3 DNA follows: TGTGCCAGCAGTTTTAGGGGCCAGGTCAACAATGAGCAGTTCTTC.

The gene calls are TRBV28 and TRBJ2-7; D possibly matches TRBD1 or TRBD2 (5 bases each). V gave up 2 bases and J gave up 3 bases, with 17 bases separating them. The CDR3 has 16 amino acids. Germline V gives CDR1 MDHEN, CDR2 SYDVKM. CDR3 protein: CASSLEGSEALYEQYF. In DNA, the CDR3 is TGTGCCAGCAGTTTAGAGGGGAGTGAGGCCCTCTACGAGCAGTACTTC.

The gene calls are TRBV6-5 and TRBJ2-1; the D is unclear. CDR1 and CDR2 from the germline V gene are MNHEY and SVGAGI. The CDR3 sequence is 13 residues long. The ends were cut back, 4 bases at V and 5 bases at J, with 9 bases in the middle. The DNA of the CDR3 is TGTGCCAGCAGTTTTTTTCGACACAATGAGCAGTTCTTC. It is translated as CASSFFRHNEQFF.

The chain couples TRBV28 to TRBJ1-2; D not certain. This CDR3 spans 15 amino acids. V lost 6 bases and J lost 4, with 18 bases in between. CDR1 and CDR2 (germline): MDHEN, SYDVKM. The CDR3 reads CASSRMMGLTYGYTF. The CDR3 region has the DNA TGTGCCAGCAGCCGCATGATGGGTCTGACCTATGGCTACACCTTC.

The chain is built from TRBV19 and TRBJ2-1, with 10 nucleotides matching TRBD2. The CDR3 covers 18 residues. CDR1 and CDR2 from the germline V gene are LNHDA and SQIVND (reference sequence). J was trimmed by 8 bases and V by 5 bases; bases with no gene match: 18. The CDR3 here is CASSLGLVLAGRVDEQFF. DNA of the CDR3: TGTGCCAGTAGTCTAGGGTTGGTACTAGCGGGAAGGGTAGATGAGCAGTTCTTC.

The chain combines TRBV2 with TRBJ2-7, with D perhaps matching TRBD1 (6 bases). The CDR3 spans 14 residues. V lost 4 bases to trimming and J lost 0 bases, with 10 bases between them. Germline assignment: CDR1 SNHLY and CDR2 FYNNEI. The CDR3 bases are TGTGCCAGCAGTGGAACAGGGAGCTCCTACGAGCAGTACTTC. Amino acid sequence: CASSGTGSSYEQYF.

V is TRBV6-2 or TRBV6-3 and J is TRBJ2-1; D is uncertain. CDR1 and CDR2 from the germline V gene are MNHEY and SVGEGT. This CDR3 is 12 amino acids long. Trimming shortened V by 2 bases and J by 7 bases, and 6 bases separated the two germline ends. The DNA for the CDR3 is TGTGCCAGCAGTTACGCTAGAAATGAGCAGTTCTTC. Translating it yields CASSYARNEQFF.